A single sample is the source of the 29 T cell receptor beta chains below, sequenced in a study of identifying expanded T cells in peripheral blood. Assay used: immunoSEQ multiplex PCR; TCRdb lists only in-frame clones, some missing. The data contain roughly 100,000 clones, around 88% of them singletons. Material: blood. Every receptor here comes from a person aged 18 to 70 in good health.

CDR3 nucleotides: TGTGCCAGCAGCTTGGGGACAGTGGATTCCTACGAGCAGTACTTC. As protein: CASSLGTVDSYEQYF. This chain joins TRBV5-4 and TRBJ2-7; maybe TRBD1 (6 bases). CDR1 is SGHNT and CDR2 is YYREEE in the germline V gene (reference sequence). V gave up 0 bases and J gave up 1 base, with 11 bases separating them. CDR3 length: 15 residues.

This clone was recorded only once. The genes are TRBV28 and TRBJ2-7; D is perhaps TRBD1 (6 bases). Trimming pared 8 bases from V and 1 base from J, leaving 12 bases between. This CDR3 contains 13 residues. The germline gives CDR1 MDHEN, CDR2 SYDVKM. DNA of the CDR3: TGTGCCAGCGCGCACAGGGAGTCCTACGAGCAGTACTTC. It encodes CASAHRESYEQYF. Drawing the rest from reference TRBV28 and TRBJ2-7, the complete variable domain is DVKVTQSSRYLVKRTGEKVFLECVQDMDHENMFWYRQDPGLGLRLIYFSYDVKMKEKGDIPEGYSVSREKKERFSLILESASTNQTSMYLCASAHRESYEQYFGPGTRLTVT.

The chain recombines TRBV7-2 with TRBJ1-2, with D unclear. CDR3 size: 13 residues. CDR1 and CDR2 (germline): SGHTA, FQGNSA. The V and J ends lost 1 base and 1 base respectively, with 4 bases between them. In DNA, the CDR3 is TGTGCCAGCAGCTTAGACAATAACTATGGCTACACCTTC. Protein product: CASSLDNNYGYTF. The entire variable domain, with the rest obtained from reference TRBV7-2 and TRBJ1-2, is as follows: GAGVSQSPSNKVTEKGKDVELRCDPISGHTALYWYRQSLGQGLEFLIYFQGNSAPDKSGLPSDRFSAERTGGSVSTLTIQRTQQEDSAVYLCASSLDNNYGYTFGSGTRLTVV.

This chain connects TRBV25-1 to TRBJ2-7; TRBD1 is a possible D gene (6 bases). V lost 1 base to trimming and J lost 13 bases, with 23 bases between them. Germline V gene sequence: CDR1 MGHDK, CDR2 SYGVNS. The CDR3 contains 15 residues. The CDR3 region has the DNA TGTGCCAGCAGTGAATTGGGCGCAACGGACAGAAGTCAATACTTC. This sequence encodes CASSELGATDRSQYF.

The chain employs TRBV7-2 and TRBJ2-5; a weak D match, TRBD1 (6 bases). From germline, CDR1 is SGHTA and CDR2 FQGNSA. V gave up 1 base and J gave up 3 bases, with 12 bases separating them. There are 15 residues in the CDR3. The chain's CDR3 is CASSLGQVAKETQYF. CDR3 DNA sequence: TGTGCCAGCAGCTTAGGACAGGTCGCAAAAGAGACCCAGTACTTC.

The V gene is TRBV28, the J gene TRBJ1-1; 11 positions match TRBD1. The germline V gene encodes CDR1 MDHEN and CDR2 SYDVKM. Trimming cost V 5 bases and J 7 bases; bases outside gene matches: 9. The length of the CDR3 is 15 residues. The CDR3 region has the DNA TGTGCCAGCAGTAGCCCGGGACAGGGGGTAAGTGAAGCTTTCTTT. This translates into CASSSPGQGVSEAFF.

The chain joins TRBV29-1 to TRBJ2-5, with TRBD2 matching over 10 bases. The germline CDR1 and CDR2 sequences are SQVTM and ANQGSEA. The J segment lost 4 bases and the V segment lost 5 bases, leaving 16 bases of the junction unmatched. The CDR3 runs 17 residues. The CDR3 bases are TGCAGCGTTCTCTCACTAGCGGGGACCGAGGAGCGAGAGACCCAGTACTTC. It is translated as CSVLSLAGTEERETQYF.

V gene TRBV4-1 combines with J gene TRBJ1-3; D uncertain. This CDR3 region has 13 residues. V lost 8 bases and J lost 4, with 12 bases in between. Germline values: CDR1 MGHRA, CDR2 YSYEKL. The CDR3: CASGLKGGNTIYF. CDR3 coding DNA: TGCGCCAGCGGGCTCAAGGGAGGAAACACCATATATTTT.

The chain links TRBV21-1 to TRBJ2-1; the table's D gene call, TRBD2, was not cross checked with the DNA. TRBV21-1 constitutes a pseudogene. The CDR3 totals 19 residues. The CDR3 loop reads CASSKARSSGGPTYNEQFF. DNA of the CDR3: TGTGCCAGCAGCAAGGCCAGGTCTAGCGGGGGGCCCACATACAATGAGCAGTTCTTC.

V gene TRBV11-2 combines with J gene TRBJ2-7; D call uncertain. The germline CDR1 and CDR2 sequences are SGHAT and FQNNGV. Between the trimmed V and J ends, which lost 0 bases and 6 bases, there was a span of 12 bases. The CDR3 length is 14 residues. For the CDR3, the DNA is TGTGCCAGCAGCTTAGATCCGTCCCGGATCGAGCAGTACTTC. Its protein is CASSLDPSRIEQYF. The complete variable domain, with remaining parts taken from reference TRBV11-2 and TRBJ2-7, reads EAGVAQSPRYKIIEKRQSVAFWCNPISGHATLYWYQQILGQGPKLLIQFQNNGVVDDSQLPKDRFSAERLKGVDSTLKIQPAKLEDSAVYLCASSLDPSRIEQYFGPGTRLTVT.

The chain combines TRBV10-3 with TRBJ2-5; TRBD2 aligns across 8 bases. CDR1 and CDR2 from the germline V gene are ENHRY and SYGVKD. The CDR3 extends over 15 amino acids. V shed 2 bases, J shed 5 bases, and the junction held 7 bases outside the gene matches. The CDR3 is CAISEQTGGDETQYF. Here the CDR3 DNA reads TGTGCCATCAGTGAGCAAACCGGGGGGGACGAGACCCAGTACTTC.

V usage is TRBV7-9 and J usage is TRBJ2-1; D ambiguous. This CDR3 is built from 14 residues. Trimming removed 3 bases at V and 0 bases at J, with 6 bases between. Germline assignment: CDR1 SEHNR and CDR2 FQNEAQ (reference sequence). CDR3 residues: CASSFQSSYNEQFF. Here the CDR3 DNA reads TGTGCCAGCAGCTTCCAGAGCTCCTACAATGAGCAGTTCTTC.

The chain carries TRBV10-3 and TRBJ1-4; no firm D call. Germline V gene lookup returns CDR1 ENHRY and CDR2 SYGVKD. The CDR3 length is 14 residues. V gave up 1 base and J gave up 7 bases, with 10 bases separating them. The CDR3, as DNA: TGTGCCATCAGTGAGTTAGCGAGGGTTGAAAAACTGTTTTTT. Its translation is CAISELARVEKLFF.

The chain couples TRBV7-2 to TRBJ2-3; 12 bases align to TRBD2. J gave up 2 bases and V 5 bases, and 8 bases lay outside the gene matches. The germline CDR1 and CDR2 sequences are SGHTA and FQGNSA. This CDR3 comprises 17 residues. DNA of the CDR3: TGTGCCAGCAGCCCACGACTAGCGGGGGCTGCCACAGATACGCAGTATTTT. Amino acids: CASSPRLAGAATDTQYF. Full variable domain (missing parts from reference TRBV7-2 and TRBJ2-3): GAGVSQSPSNKVTEKGKDVELRCDPISGHTALYWYRQSLGQGLEFLIYFQGNSAPDKSGLPSDRFSAERTGGSVSTLTIQRTQQEDSAVYLCASSPRLAGAATDTQYFGPGTRLTVL.

This clone was detected only a few times. The CDR3 DNA is TGTGCCAGCAGCTTAGGGCAGTCCCGGGGGGAGACCCAGTACTTC. Translation gives CASSLGQSRGETQYF. This chain connects TRBV7-9 to TRBJ2-5, with a tentative D call TRBD2 (6 bases). CDR3 length equals 15 residues. With 1 base removed from V and 5 bases from J, the gap between germline ends came to 14 bases. Germline lookup yields CDR1 SEHNR and CDR2 FQNEAQ (reference sequence).

The J gene is TRBJ2-3, the V gene TRBV5-6, with TRBD1 matching 7 bases. V was clipped by 2 bases and J by 3 bases; unmatched bases: 3. The CDR3 has 14 amino acids. Germline CDR1 SGHDT, CDR2 YYEEEE. CDR3 bases: TGTGCCAGCAGCTTAGAACAGGGGACAGATACGCAGTATTTT. This translates into CASSLEQGTDTQYF.

The chain joins TRBV6-5 to TRBJ2-3; 8 bases fit TRBD2. Germline V gene data show CDR1 as MNHEY and CDR2 as SVGAGI. This CDR3 comprises 14 residues. Losses at the gene ends were 6 bases for V and 3 bases for J; bases not matched to a gene: 5. CDR3 loop: CASSRGLATDTQYF. CDR3 bases: TGTGCCAGCAGCCGCGGACTAGCTACAGATACGCAGTATTTT.

The CDR3 DNA sequence: TGTGCCACCAGCAGAGCTTCTAGTAGAAATGAAAAACTGTTTTTT. This translates into CATSRASSRNEKLFF. The chain carries TRBV15 and TRBJ1-4; D uncertain. The germline CDR1 and CDR2 sequences are LNHNV and YYDKDF (reference sequence). The V end was cut by 1 base, the J end by 5 bases, with 11 bases between. This CDR3 is 15 amino acids long.

This clone was counted once. The J gene is TRBJ1-5, the V gene TRBV6-1, with 7 bases aligning to TRBD1. This CDR3 spans 15 amino acids. The trim removed 6 bases at V and 0 bases at J, leaving 5 bases unmatched. Per the germline V gene, CDR1 is MNHNS and CDR2 is SASEGT. The CDR3 region is CASRGQANSNQPQHF. In nucleotides, the CDR3 is TGTGCCAGCAGAGGACAGGCTAATAGCAATCAGCCCCAGCATTTT.

This rearrangement joins TRBV27 to TRBJ2-7, with TRBD1 matching 7 bases. This CDR3 contains 14 residues. From germline, CDR1 is MNHEY and CDR2 SMNVEV (reference sequence). Trimming removed 3 bases from V and 5 bases from J; junction bases left unmatched: 7. Here the CDR3 DNA reads TGTGCCAGCAGTTTGTCGCAGGGGGTCGACGAGCAGTACTTC. Translated: CASSLSQGVDEQYF.

This chain links TRBV6-5 with TRBJ2-7; D perhaps matches TRBD2 (5 bases). V dropped 6 bases and J dropped 0 bases, with 12 bases sitting between them. The CDR3 covers 14 residues. Per the germline V gene, CDR1 is MNHEY and CDR2 is SVGAGI. This chain's CDR3 is CASRTSGYSYEQYF. Here the CDR3 DNA reads TGTGCCAGCAGGACCTCGGGATACTCCTACGAGCAGTACTTC.

This chain links TRBV6-5 with TRBJ2-5, with D unclear. Germline CDR1 is MNHEY and CDR2 is SVGAGI. CDR3 length: 14 residues. V was shortened by 0 bases and J by 4 bases, with 9 bases between the two germline ends. In DNA, the CDR3 is TGTGCCAGCAGTTACTCGAGAGTGAGAGAGACCCAGTACTTC. Its protein is CASSYSRVRETQYF.

This chain uses TRBV4-2 with TRBJ2-5, with D maybe TRBD2 (5 bases). Germline V gene lookup returns CDR1 LGHNA and CDR2 YNFKEQ. The length of the CDR3 is 14 residues. The V gene lost 5 bases and the J gene lost 2 bases, with 12 bases spanning the gap. CDR3 residues: CASSLAQRQETQYF. CDR3 sequence (DNA): TGTGCCAGCAGCTTGGCGCAGCGGCAAGAGACCCAGTACTTC.

This chain links TRBV6-6 with TRBJ1-1; D is unresolved. The V gene lost 2 bases and the J gene lost 0 bases, with 7 bases spanning the gap. CDR3 size: 14 residues. The germline V gene has CDR1 MNHNY and CDR2 SVGAGI (reference sequence). In nucleotides, the CDR3 is TGTGCCAGCAGTTACGGGAATCTGAACACTGAAGCTTTCTTT. Encoded protein: CASSYGNLNTEAFF.

The chain recombines TRBV25-1 with TRBJ2-2; perhaps D is TRBD1 or TRBD2 (6 bases each). CDR1 and CDR2 (germline): MGHDK, SYGVNS. V lost 2 bases, J lost 1 base, and 11 bases lay in between. The CDR3 is 16 amino acids. CDR3 loop: CASSERGGRNTGELFF. The CDR3 coding sequence is TGTGCCAGCAGTGAAAGAGGGGGGAGGAACACCGGGGAGCTGTTTTTT. Based on the CDR3 plus reference TRBV25-1 and TRBJ2-2, the full variable domain is EADIYQTPRYLVIGTGKKITLECSQTMGHDKMYWYQQDPGMELHLIHYSYGVNSTEKGDLSSESTVSRIRTEHFPLTLESARPSHTSQYLCASSERGGRNTGELFFGEGSRLTVL.

V usage is TRBV9 and J usage is TRBJ1-2, with a possible D match to TRBD1 (6 bases). The length of the CDR3 is 15 residues. Germline V CDR1 and CDR2: SGDLS, YYNGEE. Trimming left V 3 bases short and J 4 bases short, with 16 bases between. CDR3 protein: CASSALSGGGYGYTF. CDR3 nucleotide sequence: TGTGCCAGCAGCGCCTTATCAGGAGGGGGCTATGGCTACACCTTC. Variable domain in full (rest from reference TRBV9 and TRBJ1-2): DSGVTQTPKHLITATGQRVTLRCSPRSGDLSVYWYQQSLDQGLQFLIQYYNGEERAKGNILERFSAQQFPDLHSELNLSSLELGDSALYFCASSALSGGGYGYTFGSGTRLTVV.

This clone was detected once. The chain links TRBV5-1 to TRBJ2-1, with TRBD2 matching 7 bases. This CDR3 spans 15 amino acids. V gave up 2 bases and J gave up 3 bases; unmatched junction bases: 5. Germline CDR1 SGHRS, CDR2 YFSETQ. As DNA, the CDR3 is TGCGCCAGCAGCTTCTCGGGGGACTACTACAATGAGCAGTTCTTC. This gives the protein CASSFSGDYYNEQFF.

This clone was recorded once. This rearrangement joins TRBV6-5 to TRBJ2-1, with D perhaps TRBD1 (5 bases). The CDR3 contains 14 residues. The V gene lost 5 bases and the J gene lost 6 bases, with 14 bases spanning the gap. From germline, CDR1 is MNHEY and CDR2 SVGAGI. DNA for the CDR3: TGTGCCAGCAGTCCCAAATTAGGGGTCAATGAGCAGTTCTTC. This translates into CASSPKLGVNEQFF.

The J gene is TRBJ2-4, the V gene TRBV5-1; 8 bases match TRBD1. The CDR3 runs to 19 residues. Germline V CDR1 and CDR2: SGHRS, YFSETQ. V was clipped by 0 bases and J by 5 bases; unmatched bases: 16. The CDR3 DNA follows: TGCGCCAGCAGCTTGGGCATTCGGACAGGGAGAGAGGGCGAAAACATTCAGTACTTC. Protein sequence: CASSLGIRTGREGENIQYF.